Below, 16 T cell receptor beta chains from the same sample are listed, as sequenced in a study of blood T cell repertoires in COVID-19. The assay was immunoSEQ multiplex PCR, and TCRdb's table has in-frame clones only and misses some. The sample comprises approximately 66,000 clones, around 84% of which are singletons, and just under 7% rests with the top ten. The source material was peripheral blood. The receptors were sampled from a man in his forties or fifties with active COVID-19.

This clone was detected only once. The CDR3 reads CASSLSGGSPLHF. CDR3 DNA: TGTGCCAGCAGCTTGTCAGGGGGATCACCCCTCCACTTT. The V and J genes are TRBV5-4 and TRBJ1-6; 7 bases line up with TRBD1. Germline CDR1 SGHNT, CDR2 YYREEE (reference sequence). J was trimmed by 10 bases and V by 1 base; bases with no gene match: 2. CDR3 length: 13 residues. The variable domain in full, completed from reference TRBV5-4 and TRBJ1-6, reads ETGVTQSPTHLIKTRGQQVTLRCSSQSGHNTVSWYQQALGQGPQFIFQYYREEENGRGNFPPRFSGLQFPNYSSELNVNALELDDSALYLCASSLSGGSPLHFGNGTRLTVT.

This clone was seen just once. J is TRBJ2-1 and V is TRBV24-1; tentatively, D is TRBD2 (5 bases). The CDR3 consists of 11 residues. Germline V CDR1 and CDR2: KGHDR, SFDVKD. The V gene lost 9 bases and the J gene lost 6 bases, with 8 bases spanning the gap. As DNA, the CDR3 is TGTGCCACCGGGAGCTTCAATGAGCAGTTCTTC. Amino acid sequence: CATGSFNEQFF.

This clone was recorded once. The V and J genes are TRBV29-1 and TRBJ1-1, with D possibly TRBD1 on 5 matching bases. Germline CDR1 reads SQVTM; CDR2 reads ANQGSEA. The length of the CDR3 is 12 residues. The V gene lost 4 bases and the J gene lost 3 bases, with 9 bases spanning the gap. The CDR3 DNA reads TGCAGCGTTGTGGAGGGGTACACTGAAGCTTTCTTT. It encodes CSVVEGYTEAFF.

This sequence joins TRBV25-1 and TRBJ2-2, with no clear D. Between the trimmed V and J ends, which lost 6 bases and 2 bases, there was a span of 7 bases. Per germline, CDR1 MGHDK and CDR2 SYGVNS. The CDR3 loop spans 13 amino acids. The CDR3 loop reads CASSPLNTGELFF. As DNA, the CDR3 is TGTGCCAGCAGCCCACTAAACACCGGGGAGCTGTTTTTT.

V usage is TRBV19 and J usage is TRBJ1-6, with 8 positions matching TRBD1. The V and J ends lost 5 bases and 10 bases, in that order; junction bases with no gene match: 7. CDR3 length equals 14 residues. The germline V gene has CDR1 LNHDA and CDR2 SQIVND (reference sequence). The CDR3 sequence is CASSPRTGRSPLHF. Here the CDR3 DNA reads TGTGCCAGTAGTCCAAGGACAGGGAGGTCACCCCTCCACTTT.

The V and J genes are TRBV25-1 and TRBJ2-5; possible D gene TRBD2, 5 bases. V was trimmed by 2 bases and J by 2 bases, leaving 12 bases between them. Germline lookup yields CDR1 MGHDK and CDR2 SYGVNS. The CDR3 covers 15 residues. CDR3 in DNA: TGTGCCAGCAGTGAAGCCGGGGTTCCACAAGAGACCCAGTACTTC. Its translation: CASSEAGVPQETQYF.

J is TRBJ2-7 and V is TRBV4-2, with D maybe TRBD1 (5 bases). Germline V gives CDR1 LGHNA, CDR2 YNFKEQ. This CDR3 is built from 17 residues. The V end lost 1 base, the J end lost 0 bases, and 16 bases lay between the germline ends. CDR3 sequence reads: CASSQAMAQASSYEQYF. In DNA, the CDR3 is TGTGCCAGCAGCCAAGCCATGGCACAGGCCAGCTCCTACGAGCAGTACTTC.

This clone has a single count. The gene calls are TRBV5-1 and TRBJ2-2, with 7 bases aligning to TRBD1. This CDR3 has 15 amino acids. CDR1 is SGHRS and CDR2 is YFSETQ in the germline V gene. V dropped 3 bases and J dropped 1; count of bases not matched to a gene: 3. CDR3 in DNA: TGCGCCAGCAGCTCCGGGACAGAGAACACCGGGGAGCTGTTTTTT. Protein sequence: CASSSGTENTGELFF.

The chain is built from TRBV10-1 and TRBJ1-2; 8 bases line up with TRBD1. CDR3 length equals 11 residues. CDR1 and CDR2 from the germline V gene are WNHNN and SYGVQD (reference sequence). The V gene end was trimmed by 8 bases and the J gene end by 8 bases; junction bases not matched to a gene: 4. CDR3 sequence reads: CASDRGKGYTF. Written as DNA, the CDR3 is TGCGCCAGCGACAGGGGAAAGGGCTACACCTTC.

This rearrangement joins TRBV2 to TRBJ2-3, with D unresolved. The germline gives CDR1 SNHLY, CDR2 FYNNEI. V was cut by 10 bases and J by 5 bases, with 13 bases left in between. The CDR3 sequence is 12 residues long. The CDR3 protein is CATRAIQDTQYF. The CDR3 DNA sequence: TGTGCCACTAGAGCAATCCAAGATACGCAGTATTTT.

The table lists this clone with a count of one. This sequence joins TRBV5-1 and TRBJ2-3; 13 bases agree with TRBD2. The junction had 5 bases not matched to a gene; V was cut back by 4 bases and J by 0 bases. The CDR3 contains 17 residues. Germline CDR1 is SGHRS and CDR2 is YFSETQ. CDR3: CASSTGLAGLSTDTQYF. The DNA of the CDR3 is TGCGCCAGCAGCACGGGACTAGCGGGGCTTAGCACAGATACGCAGTATTTT. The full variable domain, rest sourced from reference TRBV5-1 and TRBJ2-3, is KAGVTQTPRYLIKTRGQQVTLSCSPISGHRSVSWYQQTPGQGLQFLFEYFSETQRNKGNFPGRFSGRQFSNSRSEMNVSTLELGDSALYLCASSTGLAGLSTDTQYFGPGTRLTVL.

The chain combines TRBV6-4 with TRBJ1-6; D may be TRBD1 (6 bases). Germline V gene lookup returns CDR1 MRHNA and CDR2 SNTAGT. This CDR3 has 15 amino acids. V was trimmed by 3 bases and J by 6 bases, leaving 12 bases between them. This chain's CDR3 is CASSESDRRNSPLHF. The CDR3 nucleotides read TGTGCCAGCAGTGAATCGGACAGACGTAATTCACCCCTCCACTTT.

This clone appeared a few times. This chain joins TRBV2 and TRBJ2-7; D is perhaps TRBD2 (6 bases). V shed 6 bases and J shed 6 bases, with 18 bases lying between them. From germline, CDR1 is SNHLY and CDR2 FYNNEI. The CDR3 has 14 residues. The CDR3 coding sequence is TGTGCCAGCAGGGGGGAGGAGGGGACCTCCGAGCAGTACTTC. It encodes CASRGEEGTSEQYF.

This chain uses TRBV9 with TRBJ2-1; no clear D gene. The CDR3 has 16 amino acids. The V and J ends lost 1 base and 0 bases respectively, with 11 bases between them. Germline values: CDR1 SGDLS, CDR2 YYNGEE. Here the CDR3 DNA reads TGTGCCAGCAGCGTAACGACACTTAGCTCCTACAATGAGCAGTTCTTC. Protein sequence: CASSVTTLSSYNEQFF.

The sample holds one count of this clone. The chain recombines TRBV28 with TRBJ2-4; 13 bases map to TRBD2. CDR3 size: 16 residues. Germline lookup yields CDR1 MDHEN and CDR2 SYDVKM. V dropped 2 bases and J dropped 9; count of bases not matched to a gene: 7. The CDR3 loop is CASSLGGLAGKGIQYF. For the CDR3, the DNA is TGTGCCAGCAGTTTAGGGGGACTAGCGGGAAAGGGCATTCAGTACTTC.

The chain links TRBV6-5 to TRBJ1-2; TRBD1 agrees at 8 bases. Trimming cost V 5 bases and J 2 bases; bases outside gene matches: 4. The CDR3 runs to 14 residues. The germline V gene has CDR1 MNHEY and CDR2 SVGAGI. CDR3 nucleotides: TGTGCCAGCAGTCCCAGGGGGCTAAACTATGGCTACACCTTC. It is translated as CASSPRGLNYGYTF.